This is a list of T cell receptor beta chains from one sample in a study of blood T cell repertoires in COVID-19. Repertoires were generated with immunoSEQ multiplex PCR, while TCRdb's copy carries only in-frame clones and drops some. The data contain just over 300,000 clones, almost 90% of them seen just once; the ten biggest clones take up around 4.4%. Input material: PBMCs or T cells enriched from blood (not recorded which). The receptors come from a young woman with acute COVID-19. Each CDR3 is given with its conserved first and last residue. The D gene is left open where the match is weak. Size is omitted from some rows. Given values are once, few, many or a class for expanded clones.

d_call j_call v_call clone_size cdr3_aa cdr3_nt
TRBD2 TRBJ2-1 TRBV18 NA CASSPDSGRVTYNEQFF TGTGCCAGCTCACCAGATAGCGGGAGGGTAACCTACAATGAGCAGTTCTTC
TRBD2 TRBJ2-3 TRBV3-1/TRBV3-2 NA CASSQRIGTSGKSTDTQYF TGTGCCAGCAGCCAACGGATCGGGACTAGCGGGAAGAGCACAGATACGCAGTATTTT
NA TRBJ2-7 TRBV5-1 NA CASSSTPYEQYF TGCGCCAGCAGCTCTACCCCCTACGAGCAGTACTTC
TRBD2 TRBJ2-7 TRBV25-1 NA CASSEWGGGSTDEQYF TGTGCCAGCAGTGAATGGGGAGGCGGGAGTACCGACGAGCAGTACTTC
TRBD1 TRBJ2-7 TRBV19 NA CASSIPGTGGYEQYF TGTGCCAGTAGTATCCCCGGGACAGGGGGCTACGAGCAGTACTTC
NA TRBJ1-2 TRBV28 NA CASSGYLQGLVGYTF TGTGCCAGCAGCGGTTACCTACAGGGTTTAGTTGGCTACACCTTC
TRBD2 TRBJ2-1 TRBV3-1/TRBV3-2 NA CASRPILSGIGDNEQFF TGTGCCAGCAGACCCATCCTTAGCGGGATTGGGGACAATGAGCAGTTCTTC
NA TRBJ1-3 TRBV11-3 NA CASSFLEGNTIYF TGTGCCAGCAGCTTCCTAGAGGGAAACACCATATATTTT
NA TRBJ1-1 TRBV5-1 NA CASSLPPDTEAFF TGCGCCAGCAGCTTGCCCCCGGACACTGAAGCTTTCTTT
TRBD1 TRBJ1-1 TRBV28 NA CASSADRADTEAFF TGTGCCAGCAGTGCCGACAGGGCGGACACTGAAGCTTTCTTT
TRBD1 TRBJ1-4 TRBV29-1 NA CSARGQVDEKLFF TGCAGCGCGAGGGGACAGGTCGATGAAAAACTGTTTTTT
TRBD1 TRBJ1-1 TRBV7-9 NA CASSAGQGRTEAFF TGTGCCAGCAGCGCGGGACAGGGACGTACTGAAGCTTTCTTT
TRBD2 TRBJ2-7 TRBV30 NA CAWSATSGASEQYF TGTGCCTGGAGTGCGACTAGCGGGGCGAGCGAGCAGTACTTC
TRBD2 TRBJ2-3 TRBV4-2 NA CASSQATGGATDTQYF TGTGCCAGCAGCCAAGCTACGGGAGGTGCTACAGATACGCAGTATTTT
TRBD1 TRBJ1-2 TRBV5-8 NA CASSLAGDSDSGYTF TGTGCCAGCAGCTTGGCTGGGGACAGTGATAGTGGCTACACCTTC
NA TRBJ2-1 TRBV5-1 NA CASSRTVSVYNEQFF TGCGCCAGCAGCCGGACGGTTAGCGTTTACAATGAGCAGTTCTTC
NA TRBJ1-1 TRBV7-9 once CASSFPRTDKYTEAFF TGTGCCAGCAGCTTTCCCCGGACGGACAAGTACACTGAAGCTTTCTTT
TRBD1 TRBJ1-2 TRBV5-4 NA CASSWTGKDGYTF TGTGCCAGCAGCTGGACAGGGAAGGATGGCTACACCTTC
TRBD1 TRBJ1-6 TRBV6-5 NA CASSLSGTENSPLHF TGTGCCAGCAGTTTATCCGGGACAGAGAATTCACCCCTCCACTTT
TRBD1 TRBJ2-5 TRBV7-9 NA CASSNRTGREETQYF TGTGCCAGCAGCAACCGGACAGGGCGGGAAGAGACCCAGTACTTC
TRBD1 TRBJ1-2 TRBV27 NA CASRPGDRDYGYTF TGTGCCAGCAGACCTGGGGACAGGGACTATGGCTACACCTTC
NA TRBJ2-1 TRBV12-3/TRBV12-4 NA CASSFKRSEQFF TGTGCCAGCAGTTTCAAGAGGAGTGAGCAGTTCTTC
NA TRBJ2-6 TRBV28 NA CASRRPGGANVLTF TGTGCCAGCAGGCGACCAGGTGGGGCCAACGTCCTGACTTTC
NA TRBJ2-1 TRBV11-3 many CASSLSQSYNEQFF TGTGCCAGCAGCTTAAGTCAGTCCTACAATGAGCAGTTCTTC
NA TRBJ1-2 TRBV2 NA CASTPRDIPNYGYTF TGTGCCAGCACCCCAAGGGACATACCTAACTATGGCTACACCTTC
TRBD1 TRBJ2-3 TRBV5-6 NA CASSWWTGETSTDTQYF TGTGCCAGCAGCTGGTGGACAGGGGAGACTAGCACAGATACGCAGTATTTT
NA TRBJ2-1 TRBV19 once CASSIGPSSYNEQFF TGTGCCAGTAGTATAGGTCCGAGCTCCTACAATGAGCAGTTCTTC
TRBD1 TRBJ2-7 TRBV6-6 NA CASNLRDSYEQYF TGTGCCAGCAACCTACGGGACAGCTACGAGCAGTACTTC
TRBD1 TRBJ1-1 TRBV5-6 NA CASSLVGTEENTEAFF TGTGCCAGCAGCTTGGTCGGGACAGAGGAGAACACTGAAGCTTTCTTT
NA TRBJ2-5 TRBV5-1 NA CASSLQATQETQYF TGCGCCAGCAGCTTACAGGCCACCCAAGAGACCCAGTACTTC
NA TRBJ2-5 TRBV30 NA CAWSVNRKETQYF TGTGCCTGGAGTGTAAACAGAAAAGAGACCCAGTACTTC
NA TRBJ1-2 TRBV3-1/TRBV3-2 NA CASSQAGGGGGYTF TGTGCCAGCAGCCAAGCAGGCGGGGGAGGTGGCTACACCTTC
TRBD2 TRBJ2-5 TRBV13 NA CASSLGNSGRLKETQYF TGTGCCAGCAGCTTAGGCAACAGCGGGAGGCTGAAAGAGACCCAGTACTTC
NA TRBJ2-6 TRBV5-4 NA CASTLPPQEVSGANVLTF TGTGCCAGCACCTTACCCCCTCAGGAAGTCTCTGGGGCCAACGTCCTGACTTTC
TRBD1 TRBJ1-1 TRBV19 NA CASSPTGGNTEAFF TGTGCCAGTAGTCCGACAGGGGGGAACACTGAAGCTTTCTTT
NA TRBJ2-1 TRBV18 NA CASSPQGQTYNEQFF TGTGCCAGCTCACCTCAAGGACAGACCTACAATGAGCAGTTCTTC
NA TRBJ2-2 TRBV19 NA CASSIATRWTGELFF TGTGCCAGTAGTATAGCTACTAGGTGGACCGGGGAGCTGTTTTTT
TRBD1 TRBJ2-7 TRBV10-3 NA CAISGGQGSYEQYF TGTGCCATCAGTGGGGGACAGGGCTCCTACGAGCAGTACTTC
TRBD2 TRBJ2-7 TRBV12-5 NA CASGLVQGTGTSGRSSYEQYF TGTGCTAGTGGTTTGGTACAGGGAACCGGGACTAGCGGGAGGAGCTCCTACGAGCAGTACTTC
NA TRBJ1-5 TRBV5-5 NA CASSRDTHDQPQHF TGTGCCAGCAGCCGAGACACTCACGATCAGCCCCAGCATTTT
NA TRBJ2-7 TRBV11-2 few CASSLVRAGGTYEQYF TGTGCCAGCAGCTTAGTCCGGGCAGGGGGGACCTACGAGCAGTACTTC
TRBD2 TRBJ2-1 TRBV12-3/TRBV12-4 NA CASSLAVLAEQFF TGTGCCAGCAGTTTAGCGGTACTAGCGGAGCAGTTCTTC
NA TRBJ2-5 TRBV5-6 NA CASSLGGSETQYF TGTGCCAGCAGCTTGGGCGGTTCGGAGACCCAGTACTTC
TRBD2 TRBJ2-7 TRBV5-1 NA CASSLAPSGSYEQYF TGCGCCAGCAGCTTGGCCCCTAGCGGGAGCTACGAGCAGTACTTC
TRBD1 TRBJ1-6 TRBV7-3 NA CASSLWGQGGNSPLHF TGTGCCAGCAGCTTATGGGGACAGGGGGGGAATTCACCCCTCCACTTT
NA TRBJ1-6 TRBV18 NA CASSERGIANSPLHF TGTGCCAGCTCAGAAAGGGGGATAGCGAATTCACCCCTCCACTTT
NA TRBJ2-3 TRBV23-1 NA CASSQWRAEITDTQYF TGCGCCAGCAGTCAATGGCGGGCAGAGATCACAGATACGCAGTATTTT
NA TRBJ2-7 TRBV28 NA CASSPLREQYF TGTGCCAGCAGTCCCCTAAGAGAGCAGTACTTC